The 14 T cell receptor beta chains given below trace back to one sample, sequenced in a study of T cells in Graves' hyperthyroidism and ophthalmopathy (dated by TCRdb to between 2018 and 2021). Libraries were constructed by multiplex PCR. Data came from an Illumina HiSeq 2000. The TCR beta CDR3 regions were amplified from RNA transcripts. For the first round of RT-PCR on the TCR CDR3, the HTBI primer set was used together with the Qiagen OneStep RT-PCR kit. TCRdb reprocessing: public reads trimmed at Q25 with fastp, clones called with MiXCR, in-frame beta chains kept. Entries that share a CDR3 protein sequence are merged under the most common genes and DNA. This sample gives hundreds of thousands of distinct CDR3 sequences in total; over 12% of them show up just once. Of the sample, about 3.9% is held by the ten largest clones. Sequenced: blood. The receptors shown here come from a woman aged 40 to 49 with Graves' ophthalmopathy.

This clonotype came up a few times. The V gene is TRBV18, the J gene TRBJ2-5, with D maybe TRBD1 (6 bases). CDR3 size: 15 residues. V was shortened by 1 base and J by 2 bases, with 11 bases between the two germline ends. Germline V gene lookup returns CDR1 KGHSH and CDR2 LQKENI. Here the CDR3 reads CASSPLTGEQETQYF. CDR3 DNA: TGTGCCAGCTCACCACTGACAGGCGAGCAAGAGACCCAGTACTTC.

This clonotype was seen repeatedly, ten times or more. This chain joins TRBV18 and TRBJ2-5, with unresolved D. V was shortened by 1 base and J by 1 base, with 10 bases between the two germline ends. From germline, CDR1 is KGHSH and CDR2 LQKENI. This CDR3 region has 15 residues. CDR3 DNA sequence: TGTGCCAGCTCACCACTCGATTATTTCCAAGAGACCCAGTACTTC. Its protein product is CASSPLDYFQETQYF.

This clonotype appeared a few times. The CDR3 loop reads CASSPSAGGYEQYF. For the CDR3, the DNA is TGTGCCAGCAGCCCTTCTGCCGGGGGATACGAGCAGTACTTC. The V and J genes are TRBV3-1 and TRBJ2-7, with a weak D call TRBD2 (6 bases). The ends were cut back, 4 bases at V and 4 bases at J, with 14 bases in the middle. CDR1 is LGHDT, CDR2 YNNKEL, per germline (reference sequence). The CDR3 runs to 14 residues.

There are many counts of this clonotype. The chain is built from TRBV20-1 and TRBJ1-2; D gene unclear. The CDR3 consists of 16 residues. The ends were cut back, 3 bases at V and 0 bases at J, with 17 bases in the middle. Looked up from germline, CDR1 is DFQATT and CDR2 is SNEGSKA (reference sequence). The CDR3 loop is CSASGSLIAANYGYTF. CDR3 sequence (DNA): TGCAGTGCTAGCGGCAGCCTAATCGCAGCTAACTATGGCTACACCTTC.

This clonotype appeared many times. DNA of the CDR3: TGTGCCACCAGCAGAGATCGTAAACAGAGGGGTTACAAAGAGACCCAGTACTTC. This codes for CATSRDRKQRGYKETQYF. The rearrangement links TRBV15 to TRBJ2-5; D might be TRBD1 or TRBD2, each matching 5 bases. This CDR3 has 18 residues. Trimming stripped 0 bases from V and 3 bases from J, with 20 bases between. Germline CDR1 is LNHNV and CDR2 is YYDKDF (reference sequence).

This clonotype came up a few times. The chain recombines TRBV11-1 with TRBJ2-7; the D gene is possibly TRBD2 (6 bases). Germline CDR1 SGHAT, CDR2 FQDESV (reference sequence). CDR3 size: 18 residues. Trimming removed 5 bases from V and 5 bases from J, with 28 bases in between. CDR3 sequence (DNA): TGTGCCAGCAGCCGCCCTTGGAGGGGCCCGGTGGTAGGCGACGAGCAGTACTTC. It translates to CASSRPWRGPVVGDEQYF.

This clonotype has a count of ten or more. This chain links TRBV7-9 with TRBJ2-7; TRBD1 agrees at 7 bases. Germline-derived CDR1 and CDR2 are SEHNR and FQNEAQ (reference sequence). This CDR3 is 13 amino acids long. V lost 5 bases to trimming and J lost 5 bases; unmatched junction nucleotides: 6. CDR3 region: CASSTRDSHEQYF. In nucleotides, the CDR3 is TGTGCCAGCAGCACACGGGACAGTCACGAGCAGTACTTC.

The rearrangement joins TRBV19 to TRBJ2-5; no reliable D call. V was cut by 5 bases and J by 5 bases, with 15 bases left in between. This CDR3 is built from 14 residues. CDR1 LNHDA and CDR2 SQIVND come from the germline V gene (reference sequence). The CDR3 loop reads CASSLSGARETQYF. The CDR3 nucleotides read TGTGCCAGTAGTCTCTCCGGCGCCCGGGAGACCCAGTACTTC.

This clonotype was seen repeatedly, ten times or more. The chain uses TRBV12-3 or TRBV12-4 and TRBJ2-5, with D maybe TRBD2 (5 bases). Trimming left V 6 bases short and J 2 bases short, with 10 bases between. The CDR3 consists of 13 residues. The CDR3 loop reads CASSLDWQETQYF. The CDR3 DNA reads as TGTGCCAGCAGCTTGGACTGGCAAGAGACCCAGTACTTC.

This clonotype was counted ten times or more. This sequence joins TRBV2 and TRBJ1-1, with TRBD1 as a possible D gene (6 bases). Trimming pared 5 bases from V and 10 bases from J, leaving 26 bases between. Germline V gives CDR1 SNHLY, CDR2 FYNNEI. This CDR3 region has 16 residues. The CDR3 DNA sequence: TGTGCCAGCAGTCGGGACAACGGACCTTCAACAAGAGGAGCTTTCTTT. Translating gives CASSRDNGPSTRGAFF. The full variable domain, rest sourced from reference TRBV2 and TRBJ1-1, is EPEVTQTPSHQVTQMGQEVILRCVPISNHLYFYWYRQILGQKVEFLVSFYNNEISEKSEIFDDQFSVERPDGSNFTLKIRSTKLEDSAMYFCASSRDNGPSTRGAFFGQGTRLTVV.

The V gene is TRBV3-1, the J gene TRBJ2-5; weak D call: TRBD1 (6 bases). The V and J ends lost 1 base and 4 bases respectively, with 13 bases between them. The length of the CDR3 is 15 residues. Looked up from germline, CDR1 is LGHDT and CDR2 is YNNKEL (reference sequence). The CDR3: CASSQVTGLTETQYF. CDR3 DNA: TGTGCCAGCAGCCAAGTAACAGGGTTGACAGAGACCCAGTACTTC.

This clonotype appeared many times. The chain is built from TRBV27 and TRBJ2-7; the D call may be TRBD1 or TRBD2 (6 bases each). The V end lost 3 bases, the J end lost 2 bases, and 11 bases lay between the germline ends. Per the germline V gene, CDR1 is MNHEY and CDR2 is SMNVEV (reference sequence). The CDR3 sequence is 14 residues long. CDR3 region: CASSFAGHAYEQYF. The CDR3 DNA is TGTGCCAGCAGTTTTGCGGGACACGCCTACGAGCAGTACTTC.

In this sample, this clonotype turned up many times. CDR3 sequence (DNA): TGTGCCTGGAGTTTCGGGACAGGGTTGATGGAGACCCAGTACTTC. The encoded protein is CAWSFGTGLMETQYF. The chain recombines TRBV30 with TRBJ2-5; 9 bases match TRBD1. Germline-derived CDR1 and CDR2 are GTSNPN and SVGIG (reference sequence). After removal of 2 bases from V and 5 bases from J, the junction contained 9 bases not matched to a gene. CDR3 size: 15 residues.

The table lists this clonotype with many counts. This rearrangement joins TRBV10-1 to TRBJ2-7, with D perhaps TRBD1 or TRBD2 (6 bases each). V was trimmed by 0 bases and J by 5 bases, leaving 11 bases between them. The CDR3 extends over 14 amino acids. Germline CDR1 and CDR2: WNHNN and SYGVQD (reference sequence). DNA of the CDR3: TGCGCCAGCAGTGAGTCCCCGGGGGCCAACGAGCAGTACTTC. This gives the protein CASSESPGANEQYF.